The entry below gives a single TCR beta chain sequence along with its context. Per the germline V gene, CDR1 is LGHNT and CDR2 is FRNRAP. The CDR3 is 13 amino acids. Trimming cost V 0 bases and J 7 bases, with 9 bases left between them. These data are taken from a study of blood T cell repertoires in COVID-19. Study information: T cells, B-cell-depleted T cells, or PBMCs provided the cDNA or gDNA that served as material.

Clones were sequenced by immunoSEQ multiplex PCR, and TCRdb holds only the in-frame ones, with some missing. The sample carries 350,000 to 400,000 clones, roughly nine tenths recorded once. The specimen sequenced was PBMCs or T cells enriched from blood (not recorded which). The sequence came from a woman in her thirties who had recovered from COVID-19. The V gene is TRBV12-5, the J gene TRBJ1-1; D gene ambiguous. CDR3 in amino acids: CASGLVGSSEAFF. As DNA, the CDR3 is TGTGCTAGTGGTTTGGTAGGGAGCAGTGAAGCTTTCTTT.